This T cell receptor beta chain was captured in a study of cytomegalovirus exposure and HLA in healthy donors. Study results and limitations: Indistinguishability led to the exclusion of some V segments, TRBV6-2 and TRBV6-3 included. In a later analysis, CMV-associated beta chains were mostly HLA-associated, it appeared.

The CDR3 spans 15 residues. The germline V gene encodes CDR1 KGHSH and CDR2 LQKENI. PCR primers comprised 60 Vbeta and 13 Jbeta primers. TCRdb's copy holds only in-frame clones and misses some; the assay was immunoSEQ multiplex PCR. The sample yields about 140,000 clones, 76% seen once. With regard to this clone: The antigen remains unidentified. Germline is not matched at one junction end, which may reflect a read error.

The specimen was PBMCs. The clonotype was recovered from a man in his forties in good health and CMV-seronegative. V and J are TRBV18 and TRBJ2-1; D is unclear. Here the CDR3 reads CVSHQEESSYNEQFF. CDR3 DNA: TGTGTCAGCCACCAAGAGGAGAGCTCCTACAATGAGCAGTTCTTC.